This T cell receptor beta chain was sequenced during a study of blood T cell repertoires in COVID-19. This CDR3 contains 14 residues. V dropped 5 bases and J dropped 7; count of bases not matched to a gene: 6. CDR1 is SGHVS and CDR2 is FNYEAQ in the germline V gene. This table comes from immunoSEQ multiplex PCR, and its TCRdb copy is limited to in-frame clones, with some not included. The table has roughly 100,000 clones, roughly four fifths seen once; the top ten hold around 4.8%. The sample taken for sequencing was peripheral blood. The sequence derives from a man aged 80 or over with COVID-19, enrolled during active disease. V gene TRBV7-6 combines with J gene TRBJ2-2, with TRBD1 matching over 8 bases. The CDR3 sequence is CASSPDREVGELFF. The CDR3 nucleotides are TGTGCCAGCAGCCCGGACAGGGAAGTCGGGGAGCTGTTTTTT.